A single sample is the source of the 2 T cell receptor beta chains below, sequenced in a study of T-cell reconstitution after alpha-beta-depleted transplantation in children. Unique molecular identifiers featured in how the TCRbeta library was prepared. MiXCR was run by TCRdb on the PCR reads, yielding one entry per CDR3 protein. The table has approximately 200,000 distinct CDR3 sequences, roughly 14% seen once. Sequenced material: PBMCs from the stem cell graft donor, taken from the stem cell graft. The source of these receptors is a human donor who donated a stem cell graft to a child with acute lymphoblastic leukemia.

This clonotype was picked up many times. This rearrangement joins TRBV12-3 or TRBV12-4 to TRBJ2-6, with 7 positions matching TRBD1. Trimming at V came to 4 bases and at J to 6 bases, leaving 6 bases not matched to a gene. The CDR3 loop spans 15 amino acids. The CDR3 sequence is CASSSGGSQANVLTF. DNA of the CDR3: TGTGCCAGCAGTTCAGGGGGTTCTCAGGCCAACGTCCTGACTTTC.

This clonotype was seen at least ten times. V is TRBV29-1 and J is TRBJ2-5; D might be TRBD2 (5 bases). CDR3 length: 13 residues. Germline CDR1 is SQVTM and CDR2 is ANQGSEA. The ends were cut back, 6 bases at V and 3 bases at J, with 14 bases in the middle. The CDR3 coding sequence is TGCAGCGTGCCTGTAGCGCCCAAAGAGACCCAGTACTTC. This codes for CSVPVAPKETQYF.